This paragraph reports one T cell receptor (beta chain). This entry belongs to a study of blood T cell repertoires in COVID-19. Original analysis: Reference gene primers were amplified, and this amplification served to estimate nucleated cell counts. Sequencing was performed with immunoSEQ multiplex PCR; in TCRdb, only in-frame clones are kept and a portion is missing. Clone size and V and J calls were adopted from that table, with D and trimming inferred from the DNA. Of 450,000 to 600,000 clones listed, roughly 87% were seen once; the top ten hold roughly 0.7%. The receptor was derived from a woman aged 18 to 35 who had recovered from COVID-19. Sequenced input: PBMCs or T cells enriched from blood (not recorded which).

For the CDR3, the DNA is TGTGCCAGCAGTCACGAGGACAGGGGTTCCCCGCAGTACTTC. It specifies CASSHEDRGSPQYF. The V and J genes are TRBV3-1 (or the pseudogene TRBV3-2) and TRBJ2-7, with TRBD1 identical over 9 bases. The germline V gene has CDR1 LGHDT and CDR2 YNNKEL (reference sequence). V dropped 6 bases and J dropped 9; count of bases not matched to a gene: 12. This CDR3 has 14 residues.